This T cell receptor beta chain was sequenced during a study of blood T cell repertoires in COVID-19 (dated by TCRdb to 2020 to 2022). Regarding the complete study: Samples covering the acute and convalescent phases of COVID-19 were provided by collaborators in the United States, Italy and Spain. Deeply sampled blood TCRbeta repertoires from subjects exposed to, actively infected with, or recovered from COVID-19 were included in the dataset. The repertoires were made available in a free public database intended to serve as a resource for research on the immune response to SARS-CoV-2. Nearly every sample came with metadata listing a de-identified subject ID, COVID-19 status, age in years and sex. Where available, HLA class I and class II types were obtained from metadata supplied by the sample provider rather than from assay-based typing. The prospective study material was composed of cDNA or gDNA derived from T cells, B-cell-depleted T cells, or PBMCs. Samples were obtained from the ongoing ImmuneRACE study (first 160 participants) and from about 1,300 subjects provided by 6 global collaborators. Paper-wide results and their limitations: How much clinical and demographic metadata was included differed by source and by participant, and the metadata was provided uncurated.

With respect to this clone: Its antigen is not yet known. Base qualities are not provided; no much larger clone lies one nucleotide away.

The immunoSEQ Assay, a bias-controlled multiplex PCR, was used to amplify TCRbeta CDR3 regions from genomic DNA. In the paper's pipeline: Nucleated cell counts per sample were estimated from amplification of reference gene primers within the assay. Sequence reads were collapsed and filtered to measure the absolute abundance of every unique TCRbeta CDR3 rearrangement. For each sample, productive Simpson clonality was calculated by taking the square root of Simpson's diversity index across productive rearrangements. In TCRdb, the immuneACCESS table is reduced to in-frame sequences with V and J assigned. These tables do not hold every clone; where another copy was compared, an unresolved V gene accounts for under half, and the others remain unexplained. V and J calls and clone size follow that table, whereas D and trimming were derived from the DNA. The sample table lists around 390,000 clones, about 86% of them with a count of one. The biggest ten clones account for about 10% of the sample.

Participants in the prospective study were aged roughly 18 to 100 years, lived in under 30 United States geographic areas, and enrolled through a virtual design. To assign participants to cohorts, the prospective study relied on clinical history that participants themselves reported in a screening survey and a study questionnaire. Recovered participants in ImmuneRACE Cohort 3 were defined as having two consecutive negative NP/OP PCR tests, clearance from a healthcare professional, or resolution of symptoms. Mobile phlebotomists in the prospective study collected whole blood, serum and a nasopharyngeal or oropharyngeal swab from every participant. Prospective study participants could optionally give additional blood draws and questionnaires over a roughly two-month period. Blood samples from the prospective study were shipped frozen or at room temperature prior to DNA extraction. The sequence derives from a woman between 50 and 59 years old who had recovered from COVID-19. The sequenced material came from PBMCs or T cells enriched from blood (not recorded which).

CDR3 sequence: CASSLVGGGDNEQFF. DNA sequence: TGTGCCAGCAGCTTAGTGGGCGGGGGCGACAATGAGCAGTTCTTC. Recombination joined TRBV7-9 with TRBJ2-1; the D gene is possibly TRBD2, with 7 bases matching. The trim is 1 base for V and 5 bases for J, with a gap of 12 bases between the germline ends. CDR3 length: 15 amino acids, cysteine to phenylalanine. The CDR3 DNA has 45 bases and is translated from base 1. CDR1 and CDR2 are drawn from the germline V gene (reference sequence): SEHNR, FQNEAQ.